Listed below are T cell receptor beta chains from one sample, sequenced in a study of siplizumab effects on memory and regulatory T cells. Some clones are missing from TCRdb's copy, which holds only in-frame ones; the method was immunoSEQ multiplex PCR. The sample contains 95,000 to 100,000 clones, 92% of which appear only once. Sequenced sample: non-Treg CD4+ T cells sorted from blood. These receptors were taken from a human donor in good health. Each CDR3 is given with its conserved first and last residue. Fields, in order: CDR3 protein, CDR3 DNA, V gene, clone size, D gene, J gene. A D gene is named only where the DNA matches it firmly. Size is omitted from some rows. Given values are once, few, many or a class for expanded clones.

CDR3: CASSRGGLPQETQYF
DNA: TGTGCCAGTAGTCGGGGGGGGTTACCCCAAGAGACCCAGTACTTC
V: TRBV19
size: NA
D: TRBD2
J: TRBJ2-5

CDR3: CASSPRLPSYNEQFF
DNA: TGTGCCAGCAGCCCCCGACTTCCCTCCTACAATGAGCAGTTCTTC
V: TRBV7-3
size: once
D: NA
J: TRBJ2-1

CDR3: CAIRPTGGSFTSTDTQYF
DNA: TGTGCCATCAGACCGACAGGGGGCTCCTTCACTTCCACAGATACGCAGTATTTT
V: TRBV10-3
size: NA
D: TRBD1
J: TRBJ2-3

CDR3: CASSVSSGPTYEQYF
DNA: TGTGCCAGCAGTGTAAGTAGCGGGCCAACCTACGAGCAGTACTTC
V: TRBV6-1
size: NA
D: TRBD2
J: TRBJ2-7

CDR3: CASSVEPKYNEQFF
DNA: TGTGCCAGCAGCGTAGAACCAAAATACAATGAGCAGTTCTTC
V: TRBV9
size: NA
D: NA
J: TRBJ2-1

CDR3: CAWSVTQKGGGYTF
DNA: TGTGCCTGGAGTGTAACCCAAAAGGGAGGGGGCTACACCTTC
V: TRBV30
size: NA
D: NA
J: TRBJ1-2

CDR3: CASSTRDRANYGYTF
DNA: TGTGCCAGCAGTACCCGGGACAGGGCTAACTATGGCTACACCTTC
V: TRBV6-5
size: NA
D: TRBD1
J: TRBJ1-2

CDR3: CATSREAGGPTDTQYF
DNA: TGTGCCACCAGCAGAGAAGCGGGAGGTCCCACAGATACGCAGTATTTT
V: TRBV15
size: few
D: TRBD2
J: TRBJ2-3

CDR3: CASSLINEQFF
DNA: TGTGCCAGCAGTTTAATCAATGAGCAGTTCTTC
V: TRBV28
size: NA
D: NA
J: TRBJ2-1

CDR3: CASSPPGGRLGNGYTF
DNA: TGTGCCAGCTCACCACCGGGAGGGAGGCTGGGGAATGGCTACACCTTC
V: TRBV18
size: NA
D: NA
J: TRBJ1-2

CDR3: CSAPRDPRSYNEQFF
DNA: TGCAGCGCCCCCCGGGACCCTCGCTCCTACAATGAGCAGTTCTTC
V: TRBV29-1
size: NA
D: NA
J: TRBJ2-1

CDR3: CASSVGGTITEAFF
DNA: TGTGCCAGCAGCGTTGGGGGGACCATCACTGAAGCTTTCTTT
V: TRBV11-3
size: NA
D: NA
J: TRBJ1-1

CDR3: CASSLEGSDQGYTF
DNA: TGTGCCAGCAGCTTGGAGGGGAGCGATCAAGGCTACACCTTC
V: TRBV5-8
size: NA
D: NA
J: TRBJ1-2

CDR3: CASSKGCLADFSNQPQHF
DNA: TGTGCCAGCAGCAAAGGTTGCTTAGCAGACTTTAGCAATCAGCCCCAGCATTTT
V: TRBV21-1
size: NA
D: NA
J: TRBJ1-5

CDR3: CASSTGTSGYNEQFF
DNA: TGTGCCAGCAGTACTGGGACTAGCGGATACAATGAGCAGTTCTTC
V: TRBV6-4
size: NA
D: TRBD2
J: TRBJ2-1

CDR3: CASRSVSTSYEQYF
DNA: TGCGCCAGCAGAAGTGTCTCAACTTCCTACGAGCAGTACTTC
V: TRBV5-1
size: NA
D: NA
J: TRBJ2-7

CDR3: CASSSLRQGAEAFF
DNA: TGTGCCAGCAGTTCCCTCCGACAGGGGGCTGAAGCTTTCTTT
V: TRBV27
size: NA
D: TRBD1
J: TRBJ1-1

CDR3: CASSLGVGNTEAFF
DNA: TGCGCCAGCAGCTTAGGGGTAGGGAACACTGAAGCTTTCTTT
V: TRBV5-1
size: NA
D: NA
J: TRBJ1-1

CDR3: CASSQVLMAGGQETQYF
DNA: TGCGCCAGCAGCCAAGTCCTAATGGCGGGAGGACAAGAGACCCAGTACTTC
V: TRBV4-3
size: NA
D: TRBD2
J: TRBJ2-5

CDR3: CASSLDGRKEKLFF
DNA: TGCGCCAGCAGCTTGGACGGGAGGAAAGAAAAACTGTTTTTT
V: TRBV5-1
size: NA
D: NA
J: TRBJ1-4

CDR3: CASSLVAGYTDTQYF
DNA: TGCGCCAGCAGCTTGGTAGCGGGATATACAGATACGCAGTATTTT
V: TRBV5-1
size: NA
D: TRBD2
J: TRBJ2-3

CDR3: CASSLTGSYNEQFF
DNA: TGTGCCAGCAGCTTGACAGGATCCTACAATGAGCAGTTCTTC
V: TRBV11-1
size: NA
D: NA
J: TRBJ2-1

CDR3: CASSYRRESTDTQYF
DNA: TGTGCCAGCAGTTACCGTAGAGAGAGCACAGATACGCAGTATTTT
V: TRBV6-5
size: NA
D: NA
J: TRBJ2-3

CDR3: CAGSGGKNTGELFF
DNA: TGTGCCGGTTCAGGGGGCAAGAACACCGGGGAGCTGTTTTTT
V: TRBV6-1
size: NA
D: TRBD1
J: TRBJ2-2

CDR3: CASSLSAVTDTQYF
DNA: TGCGCCAGCAGCTTGTCTGCGGTCACAGATACGCAGTATTTT
V: TRBV5-1
size: NA
D: NA
J: TRBJ2-3

CDR3: CASSTPNYGYTF
DNA: TGTGCCAGCAGTACGCCTAACTATGGCTACACCTTC
V: TRBV6-6
size: NA
D: NA
J: TRBJ1-2

CDR3: CSVSLSYNEQFF
DNA: TGCAGCGTGAGTCTCTCCTACAATGAGCAGTTCTTC
V: TRBV29-1
size: NA
D: NA
J: TRBJ2-1